This TCR beta chain was identified during a study of T cell responses to AZD1222 COVID-19 vaccine. Study findings and constraints: Among AZD1222 vaccinees, only six were seropositive at baseline.

This clone was picked up one time. Its antigen is unknown. Sequence at one end of the junction differs from germline and may be a read error. From germline, CDR1 is SSHAT and CDR2 FNYEAQ (reference sequence). CDR3 length equals 18 residues. TCRdb's copy holds only in-frame clones and misses some; the assay was immunoSEQ multiplex PCR. Among some 140,000 clones listed, 85% to 95% were seen once. The clonotype comes from an adult in good health. The sample was peripheral blood, taken on day 0 of AZD1222 vaccination. This chain joins TRBV7-7 and TRBJ1-3; D is possibly TRBD1 (5 bases). The CDR3 region has the DNA TGTGCTAGCAGCTTAGAAAGACAGATATCATGCTCTGGAAACACCATATATTTT. Protein product: CASSLERQISCSGNTIYF.